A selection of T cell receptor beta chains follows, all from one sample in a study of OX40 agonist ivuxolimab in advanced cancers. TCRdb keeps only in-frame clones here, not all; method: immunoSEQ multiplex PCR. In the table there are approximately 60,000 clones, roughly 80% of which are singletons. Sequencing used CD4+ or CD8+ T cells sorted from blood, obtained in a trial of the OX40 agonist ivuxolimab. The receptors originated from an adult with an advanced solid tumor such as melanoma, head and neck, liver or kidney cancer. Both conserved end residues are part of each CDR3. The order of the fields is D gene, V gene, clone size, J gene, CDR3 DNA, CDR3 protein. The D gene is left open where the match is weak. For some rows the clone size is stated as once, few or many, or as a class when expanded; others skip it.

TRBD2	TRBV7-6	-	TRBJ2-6	TGTGCCAGCAGCTCGGGACTAGCTACCGGGGCCAACGTCCTGACTTTC	CASSSGLATGANVLTF
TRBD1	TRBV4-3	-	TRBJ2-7	TGCGCCAGCAGCCGGGACAGGGGGGACCACGAGCAGTACTTC	CASSRDRGDHEQYF
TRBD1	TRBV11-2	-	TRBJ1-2	TGTGCCAGTAAAGCAAGACAGGGGGGCCACTATGGCTACACCTTC	CASKARQGGHYGYTF
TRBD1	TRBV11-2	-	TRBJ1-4	TGTGCCAGCAGCCTTGGACAGGGGGATGAAAAACTGTTTTTT	CASSLGQGDEKLFF
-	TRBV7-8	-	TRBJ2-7	TGTGCCAGCAGCTCCACGTACGAGCAGTACTTC	CASSSTYEQYF
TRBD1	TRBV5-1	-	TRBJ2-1	TGCGCCAGCAGCATGACAGGGTCGAGAGTCGAGTTCTTC	CASSMTGSRVEFF
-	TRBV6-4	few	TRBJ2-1	TGTGCCAGCAGTGAGGCAGAAGCCTCCTACAATGAGCAGTTCTTC	CASSEAEASYNEQFF
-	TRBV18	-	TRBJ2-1	TGTGCCAGCTCACCACAGGGCAGCTCCTACAATGAGCAGTTCTTC	CASSPQGSSYNEQFF
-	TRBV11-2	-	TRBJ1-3	TGTGCCAGCAGCTTACAACACTCTGGAAACACCATATATTTT	CASSLQHSGNTIYF
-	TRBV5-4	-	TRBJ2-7	TGTGCCAGCAGCTTGGGAGGGAACCAGGGCGAGCAGTACTTC	CASSLGGNQGEQYF
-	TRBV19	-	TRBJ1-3	TGTGCCAGTAGTATTATGAGCACCATATATTTT	CASSIMSTIYF
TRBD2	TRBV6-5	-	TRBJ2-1	TGTGCCAGCAGTTTACTGGGACTAGGAGGTGAGCAGTTCTTC	CASSLLGLGGEQFF
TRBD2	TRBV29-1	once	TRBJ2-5	TGCAGCGTTGACGGGACTAGCGGGATGGAGACCCAGTACTTC	CSVDGTSGMETQYF
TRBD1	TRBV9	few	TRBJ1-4	TGTGCCAGCAGCACGGACAGGGAGGAACTGTTTTTT	CASSTDREELFF
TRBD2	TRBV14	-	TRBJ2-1	TGTGCCAGCAGCCAGGGGGACTACGGCAATGAGCAGTTCTTC	CASSQGDYGNEQFF
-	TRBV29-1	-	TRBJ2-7	TGCAGCGTTGTTCGGGACTCCTACGAGCAGTACTTC	CSVVRDSYEQYF
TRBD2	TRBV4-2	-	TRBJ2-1	TGTGCCAGCAGCCAAGATCGTGGTAGCGGGAGCGATGAGCAGTTCTTC	CASSQDRGSGSDEQFF
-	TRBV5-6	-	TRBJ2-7	TGTGCCAGCAGCTTGGAAGGGTGGGGTTTCGCCGAGCAGTACTTC	CASSLEGWGFAEQYF
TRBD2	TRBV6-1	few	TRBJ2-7	TGTGCCAGCAGTGCATTAAGGACTAGCGGGAGGGGCAACGAGCAGTACTTC	CASSALRTSGRGNEQYF
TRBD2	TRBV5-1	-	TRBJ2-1	TGCGCCAGCAGCTTCCTAGCGGGGGGCGGGGATGAGCAGTTCTTC	CASSFLAGGGDEQFF
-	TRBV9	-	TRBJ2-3	TGTGCCAGCAGCGTACAGGGAAATACGCAGTATTTT	CASSVQGNTQYF
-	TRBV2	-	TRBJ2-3	TGTGCCAGCAGTTACAACATCCCCGGAGATACGCAGTATTTT	CASSYNIPGDTQYF
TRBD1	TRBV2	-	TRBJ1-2	TGTGCCAGCAGAGTCCTAGAACAGGGGAATGGCTACACCTTC	CASRVLEQGNGYTF
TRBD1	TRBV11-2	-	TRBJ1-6	TGTGCCAGCAGTATAACAGGGGAGAATTCACCCCTCCACTTT	CASSITGENSPLHF
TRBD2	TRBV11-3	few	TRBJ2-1	TGTGCCAGCAGCTTAGGGACTAGCGGGGGAAGGGATGAGCAGTTCTTC	CASSLGTSGGRDEQFF
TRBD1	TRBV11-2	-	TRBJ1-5	TGTGCCAGCAGCTTGTACAGGGGCCGAAATCAGCCCCAGCATTTT	CASSLYRGRNQPQHF
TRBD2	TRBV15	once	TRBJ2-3	TGTGCCACCAGGGGACTAGCGGGAGGGCCTGTAAGGGATACGCAGTATTTT	CATRGLAGGPVRDTQYF
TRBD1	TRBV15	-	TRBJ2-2	TGTGCCACCAGCAGAGAGACAGGGGGCGGCGGCGGGGAGCTGTTTTTT	CATSRETGGGGGELFF
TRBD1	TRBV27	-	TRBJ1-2	TGTGCCAGCAGTTACGGGACAGCCCATGGCTACACCTTC	CASSYGTAHGYTF
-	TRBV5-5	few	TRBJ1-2	TGTGCCAGCAGCGTAGGGGGATCGGTGTATAGTGGCTACACCTTC	CASSVGGSVYSGYTF
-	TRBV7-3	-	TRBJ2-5	TGTGCCAGCAGCTCCCTGGGATTTCAAGAGACCCAGTACTTC	CASSSLGFQETQYF
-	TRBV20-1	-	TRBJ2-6	TGCAGTGCCAACGGGGCCAACGTCCTGACTTTC	CSANGANVLTF
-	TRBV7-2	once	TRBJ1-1	TGTGCCAGCAGCTTAGCTGCGTACACTGAAGCTTTCTTT	CASSLAAYTEAFF
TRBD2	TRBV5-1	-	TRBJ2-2	TGCGCCAGCAGCCAAGGGACTAGTGGTGCAGGGGAGCTGTTTTTT	CASSQGTSGAGELFF
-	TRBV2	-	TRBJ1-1	TGTGCCAGCAGTGACCGGGAAGGCTGGAGTTGGGGCACTGAAGCTTTCTTT	CASSDREGWSWGTEAFF